The entry below gives a single T cell receptor (beta chain) sequence along with its context. Profiling relied on immunoSEQ multiplex PCR, and the TCRdb table lists in-frame clones only, not all of them. The sample records about 2 million clones, over 85% being singletons. The sample belongs to a study of shared clonotypes between healthy human individuals. This CDR3 is 14 amino acids long. J gave up 0 bases and V 4 bases, and 3 bases lay outside the gene matches. Germline assignment: CDR1 SEHNR and CDR2 FQNEAQ (reference sequence). This chain uses TRBV7-9 with TRBJ2-7; TRBD2 aligns across 7 bases. Sequenced: naive CD4+ T cells sorted from blood. Subset specified: CD45RA+ positively selected. The receptor's source is a man between 18 and 35 years old in good health. The CDR3 loop is CASSWGGSSYEQYF. In DNA, the CDR3 is TGTGCCAGCAGCTGGGGGGGAAGCTCCTACGAGCAGTACTTC.